This is a list of T cell receptor beta chains from one sample in a study of early T cells in non-severe SARS-CoV-2 infection. MiXCR was run by TCRdb on the 5' RACE reads, yielding one entry per CDR3 protein. Among approximately 37,000 distinct CDR3 sequences listed, approximately 8% were seen once. Specimen: whole blood, collected at baseline. The receptors were gathered from an adult who was a healthcare worker with PCR-confirmed SARS-CoV-2 infection or an uninfected control (not recorded which). CDR3s include the opening cysteine and the closing phenylalanine or tryptophan. The order of the fields is J gene, D gene, V gene, clone size, CDR3 protein, CDR3 DNA. The D gene is left open where the match is weak. Rows give clone size only sometimes, using once, few, many, or a class for an expanded clone.

TRBJ2-7	TRBD1	TRBV2	many	CASSEVWTGGTYEQYF	TGTGCCAGCAGTGAAGTTTGGACAGGGGGGACCTACGAGCAGTACTTC
TRBJ2-5	NA	TRBV4-2	many	CASSQDWGGRQETQYF	TGTGCCAGCAGCCAAGATTGGGGGGGCCGTCAAGAGACCCAGTACTTC
TRBJ1-1	NA	TRBV3-1	NA	CASSPTINTEAFF	TGTGCCAGCAGCCCAACGATTAACACTGAAGCTTTCTTT
TRBJ2-7	NA	TRBV7-2	few	CASSLADFYEQYF	TGTGCCAGCAGCTTAGCGGACTTCTACGAGCAGTACTTC
TRBJ2-3	TRBD2	TRBV6-1	many	CASSEAVGGGATDTQYF	TGTGCCAGCAGTGAAGCGGTTGGCGGGGGGGCTACAGATACGCAGTATTTT
TRBJ2-1	TRBD1	TRBV6-4	few	CASSDSVTGDYNEQFF	TGTGCCAGCAGTGACTCAGTGACAGGGGATTACAATGAGCAGTTCTTC
TRBJ2-3	NA	TRBV9	many	CASSVGQSDTQYF	TGTGCCAGCAGCGTAGGGCAATCGGATACGCAGTATTTT
TRBJ2-7	TRBD1	TRBV29-1	NA	CSGRQGPYEQYF	TGCAGCGGAAGACAGGGACCCTACGAGCAGTACTTC
TRBJ2-7	TRBD2	TRBV11-2	many	CASSPGLANEQYF	TGTGCCAGCAGCCCGGGACTAGCCAACGAGCAGTACTTC
TRBJ2-7	NA	TRBV6-1	few	CASSEVWGPVHEQYF	TGTGCCAGCAGTGAAGTTTGGGGACCCGTGCACGAGCAGTACTTC
TRBJ2-5	TRBD2	TRBV11-2	many	CASSLRGGQETQYF	TGTGCCAGCAGCTTACGGGGGGGCCAAGAGACCCAGTACTTC
TRBJ2-1	NA	TRBV19	NA	CASTPRVELNEQFF	TGTGCCAGTACCCCGCGGGTCGAGTTGAATGAGCAGTTCTTC
TRBJ1-6	TRBD1	TRBV5-1	many	CASSLTQTGTDNSPLHF	TGCGCCAGCAGCCTTACCCAGACAGGGACCGATAATTCACCCCTCCACTTT
TRBJ2-7	NA	TRBV28	few	CASRLDVTYEQYF	TGTGCCAGCAGGTTGGACGTCACCTACGAGCAGTACTTC
TRBJ1-6	NA	TRBV12-3/TRBV12-4	many	CASSPARQGGSPLHF	TGTGCCAGCAGTCCCGCCCGGCAGGGTGGATCACCCCTCCACTTT
TRBJ1-1	NA	TRBV27	NA	CASSRDRGDTEAFF	TGTGCCAGCAGTCGCGACAGAGGGGACACTGAAGCTTTCTTT
TRBJ1-5	NA	TRBV12-3/TRBV12-4	many	CASSRNGFNQPQHF	TGTGCCAGCAGTCGAAACGGCTTCAATCAGCCCCAGCATTTT
TRBJ1-3	NA	TRBV30	NA	CARAGGENTIYF	TGTGCCAGGGCGGGAGGAGAAAACACCATATATTTT
TRBJ2-7	NA	TRBV30	few	CAYIGGSYEQYF	TGTGCCTATATTGGGGGCTCCTACGAGCAGTACTTC
TRBJ2-1	TRBD2	TRBV12-3/TRBV12-4	few	CASSFFSGGNNEQFF	TGTGCCAGCAGTTTTTTTAGCGGGGGTAACAATGAGCAGTTCTTC
TRBJ2-3	TRBD2	TRBV6-2/TRBV6-3	NA	CASNLAGAYTDTQYF	TGTGCCAGCAACCTAGCGGGGGCCTACACAGATACGCAGTATTTT
TRBJ2-5	NA	TRBV7-2	NA	CASSLREKETQYF	TGTGCCAGCAGCTTAAGGGAAAAGGAGACCCAGTACTTC
TRBJ2-7	NA	TRBV6-1	NA	CASIGAGDEQYF	TGTGCCAGCATAGGGGCAGGGGACGAGCAGTACTTC
TRBJ2-1	TRBD2	TRBV28	many	CASSFPSGGAREQFF	TGTGCCAGCAGTTTTCCGAGCGGGGGGGCTCGTGAGCAGTTCTTC
TRBJ2-3	TRBD2	TRBV5-4	NA	CASSPGTTRSTDTQYF	TGTGCCAGCAGCCCCGGGACTACGAGGAGCACAGATACGCAGTATTTT
TRBJ2-3	TRBD2	TRBV5-6	few	CASSWTSGGDTQYF	TGTGCCAGCAGCTGGACTAGCGGAGGAGATACGCAGTATTTT
TRBJ1-1	TRBD1	TRBV2	NA	CASKGQGRTEAFF	TGTGCCAGCAAAGGACAGGGGAGGACTGAAGCTTTCTTT
TRBJ2-1	NA	TRBV7-2	many	CASSQGGASYNEQFF	TGTGCCAGCAGCCAAGGGGGGGCCTCCTACAATGAGCAGTTCTTC
TRBJ1-1	NA	TRBV12-3/TRBV12-4	NA	CASSLAGEGRTEAFF	TGTGCCAGCAGTTTAGCGGGGGAGGGGAGGACTGAAGCTTTCTTT
TRBJ2-7	TRBD1	TRBV6-2/TRBV6-3	NA	CASSPTRRQGYEQYF	TGTGCCAGCAGTCCTACTCGCAGACAGGGGTACGAGCAGTACTTC
TRBJ2-1	TRBD1	TRBV6-5	few	CASSTGGPYNEQFF	TGTGCCAGCAGTACAGGGGGGCCCTACAATGAGCAGTTCTTC
TRBJ2-5	NA	TRBV20-1	many	CSAGGGASLETQYF	TGCAGTGCGGGAGGTGGGGCTAGCTTAGAGACCCAGTACTTC
TRBJ1-1	NA	TRBV7-9	few	CASRLLGGTEAFF	TGTGCCAGCAGACTACTAGGGGGGACTGAAGCTTTCTTT
TRBJ2-7	NA	TRBV20-1	many	CSARDARWREQYF	TGCAGTGCTAGAGATGCTCGTTGGCGGGAGCAGTACTTC
TRBJ1-2	TRBD1	TRBV13	many	CASSPGRDSYGYTF	TGTGCCAGCAGTCCTGGCCGGGACAGCTATGGCTACACCTTC
TRBJ1-6	TRBD1	TRBV11-2	many	CASSFPGQIGSPLHF	TGTGCCAGCAGCTTCCCGGGACAGATTGGCTCACCCCTCCACTTT
TRBJ2-3	NA	TRBV11-2	NA	CASSLRTASDTQYF	TGTGCCAGCAGCTTACGTACAGCTTCAGATACGCAGTATTTT
TRBJ1-6	NA	TRBV5-5	many	CASSLPDRTSRSPLHF	TGTGCCAGCAGCTTGCCCGACAGGACTTCTCGGTCACCCCTCCACTTT
TRBJ2-5	TRBD1	TRBV20-1	NA	CSAGGQGSKETQYF	TGCAGTGCAGGCGGACAGGGGAGTAAAGAGACCCAGTACTTC
TRBJ2-2	NA	TRBV6-5	few	CASKPGLLDGELFF	TGTGCCAGCAAACCGGGACTTCTGGACGGGGAGCTGTTTTTT
TRBJ2-1	TRBD2	TRBV19	many	CASSIPAGGYNEQFF	TGTGCCAGTAGTATACCAGCGGGGGGATACAATGAGCAGTTCTTC
TRBJ2-7	NA	TRBV3-1	many	CASSQRGQSLPSSYEQYF	TGTGCCAGCAGCCAACGAGGACAGTCCTTACCAAGCTCCTACGAGCAGTACTTC
TRBJ1-2	TRBD1	TRBV28	many	CASRDRGLGGYTF	TGTGCCAGCAGGGACAGGGGGCTAGGTGGCTACACCTTC
TRBJ2-7	NA	TRBV4-3	NA	CASSQDGGNEQYF	TGCGCCAGCAGCCAAGATGGGGGTAACGAGCAGTACTTC
TRBJ1-5	TRBD1	TRBV20-1	many	CSAQTGGEGNQPQHF	TGCAGTGCCCAAACAGGGGGCGAGGGCAATCAGCCCCAGCATTTT
TRBJ1-3	NA	TRBV12-3/TRBV12-4	NA	CASSGLSGNTIYF	TGTGCCAGCAGCGGACTATCTGGAAACACCATATATTTT
TRBJ2-7	NA	TRBV20-1	few	CSAEDDSNSYEQYF	TGCAGTGCCGAGGATGACTCCAACTCCTACGAGCAGTACTTC
TRBJ2-5	NA	TRBV11-2	NA	CASSQDRLERQYF	TGTGCCAGCAGCCAGGACAGACTCGAGCGGCAGTACTTC
TRBJ1-4	TRBD1	TRBV6-5	many	CASSYSQGAREKLFF	TGTGCCAGCAGTTACTCGCAGGGGGCGCGAGAAAAACTGTTTTTT
TRBJ2-2	TRBD1	TRBV28	NA	CASSPPGQGAGELFF	TGTGCCAGCAGTCCCCCCGGACAGGGGGCCGGGGAGCTGTTTTTT
TRBJ1-1	NA	TRBV20-1	NA	CSAGRGGTEAFF	TGCAGTGCTGGGCGGGGGGGCACTGAAGCTTTCTTT
TRBJ2-3	TRBD1	TRBV28	NA	CASRDYRGQDTQYF	TGTGCCAGCAGGGACTACAGGGGGCAAGATACGCAGTATTTT
TRBJ2-1	NA	TRBV19	few	CASSYGQLPNEQFF	TGTGCCAGTAGCTACGGACAGCTACCTAATGAGCAGTTCTTC
TRBJ1-5	NA	TRBV6-4	NA	CASSASRTDSSNQPQHF	TGTGCCAGCAGTGCAAGCAGGACAGATAGTAGCAATCAGCCCCAGCATTTT
TRBJ2-7	TRBD1	TRBV6-5	medium-sized	CASRLGQDYEQYF	TGTGCCAGCAGACTCGGACAGGACTACGAGCAGTACTTC